The entry below describes one T cell receptor beta chain. Its antigen is not known. This entry belongs to a study of OX40 agonist ivuxolimab in advanced cancers. Assay used: immunoSEQ multiplex PCR; TCRdb lists only in-frame clones, some missing. Of about 79,000 clones in the sample, over 75% were seen once. Points from the study as a whole: Several nonresponders also turned out to have low normalized T-cell clonal expansion. CD8+ T cells averaged more expanded clones than CD4+.

This CDR3 has 16 residues. After removal of 1 base from V and 2 bases from J, the junction contained 4 bases not matched to a gene. Germline V gives CDR1 SGHDN, CDR2 FVKESK. The sequencing used CD4+ or CD8+ T cells sorted from blood, collected in a trial of the OX40 agonist ivuxolimab. This TCR came from an adult with an advanced solid tumor such as melanoma, head and neck, liver or kidney cancer. The chain links TRBV14 to TRBJ2-1, with 8 bases that match TRBD1. CDR3 coding DNA: TGTGCCAGCAGCCAAGTTAGCAGGGGGCCCTACAATGAGCAGTTCTTC. It codes for CASSQVSRGPYNEQFF.